Presented here are 22 T cell receptor beta chains from one specimen sequenced in a study of blood T cell repertoires in COVID-19. Produced via immunoSEQ multiplex PCR; TCRdb's table is partial and in-frame only. The sample shows about 200,000 clones, just over 85% of them seen only once. The material sequenced was peripheral blood. The receptors were gathered from a man older than 75 with acute or convalescent COVID-19.

This chain connects TRBV18 to TRBJ2-7; 12 bases line up with TRBD2. Germline V CDR1 and CDR2: KGHSH, LQKENI. V lost 3 bases to trimming and J lost 4 bases; unmatched junction nucleotides: 7. The CDR3 has 16 residues. In nucleotides, the CDR3 is TGTGCCAGCTCACCTAACCCCACTAGCGGGAGGTACGAGCAGTACTTC. Its translation is CASSPNPTSGRYEQYF. The whole variable domain, remainder taken from reference TRBV18 and TRBJ2-7, is NAGVMQNPRHLVRRRGQEARLRCSPMKGHSHVYWYRQLPEEGLKFMVYLQKENIIDESGMPKERFSAEFPKEGPSILRIQQVVRGDSAAYFCASSPNPTSGRYEQYFGPGTRLTVT.

The CDR3 DNA sequence: TGTGCCAGCAGCTTGCATCAGGGGGCGTTTTCCTATGGCTACACCTTC. It encodes CASSLHQGAFSYGYTF. The chain joins TRBV5-8 to TRBJ1-2, with 8 positions matching TRBD1. V was pared by 1 base and J by 4 bases, with 9 bases of the junction left unmatched. The CDR3 consists of 16 residues. Germline CDR1 and CDR2: SGHTS and YDEGEE.

This clone was detected only a few times. The CDR3 nucleotides are TGCAGCGTTGGAGAGTTTACGAGCTCTGGAAACACCATATATTTT. It translates to CSVGEFTSSGNTIYF. The chain carries TRBV29-1 and TRBJ1-3; D is ambiguous. Trimming shortened V by 4 bases and J by 0 bases, and 13 bases separated the two germline ends. Germline V gives CDR1 SQVTM, CDR2 ANQGSEA. CDR3 size: 15 residues.

The chain recombines TRBV29-1 with TRBJ2-1; 15 bases line up with TRBD2. Germline V gene sequence: CDR1 SQVTM, CDR2 ANQGSEA. The CDR3 loop spans 16 amino acids. V gave up 6 bases and J gave up 11 bases; unmatched junction bases: 14. This CDR3 is CSVASGLAGGQGQQFF. The DNA of the CDR3 is TGCAGCGTCGCGTCGGGACTAGCGGGAGGTCAGGGACAGCAGTTCTTC.

This clone was found once. This rearrangement joins TRBV10-3 to TRBJ1-4; no clear D gene. V lost 10 bases, J lost 7 bases, and 16 bases lay in between. CDR3 size: 13 residues. Per germline, CDR1 ENHRY and CDR2 SYGVKD. The CDR3, as DNA: TGTGCCACCTCGGGGAGAAAGGGTGAAAAACTGTTTTTT. Protein: CATSGRKGEKLFF.

The chain combines TRBV3-1 (or the pseudogene TRBV3-2) with TRBJ1-2, with D tentatively TRBD1 (6 bases). V lost 4 bases to trimming and J lost 0 bases, with 12 bases between them. The CDR3 loop spans 15 amino acids. Germline lookup yields CDR1 LGHDT and CDR2 YNNKEL (reference sequence). CDR3 DNA sequence: TGTGCCAGCAGCCCGGGGACACTAGCTAACTATGGCTACACCTTC. Its translation is CASSPGTLANYGYTF.

V and J are TRBV24-1 and TRBJ2-3; 8 nucleotides agree with TRBD2. The CDR3 sequence is 15 residues long. Per germline, CDR1 KGHDR and CDR2 SFDVKD. The J segment lost 0 bases and the V segment lost 6 bases, leaving 4 bases of the junction unmatched. The CDR3 DNA reads as TGTGCCACCAGTATCCAGCGGGGGAGCACAGATACGCAGTATTTT. It yields the protein CATSIQRGSTDTQYF.

This clone occurred a few times. The V gene is TRBV21-1, the J gene TRBJ1-6. TRBV21-1 is shown as a pseudogene. This CDR3 has 12 amino acids. Written as DNA, the CDR3 is TGTGCCAGCAGCAATGAGAATTCACCCCTCCACTTT. This translates into CASSNENSPLHF.

This rearrangement joins TRBV5-4 to TRBJ2-1; no clear D. This CDR3 has 12 amino acids. Per the germline V gene, CDR1 is SGHNT and CDR2 is YYREEE (reference sequence). The germline V and J ends were trimmed by 3 bases and 5 bases, with 6 bases remaining between them. CDR3 coding DNA: TGTGCCAGCAGCTCCCTAGACAATGAGCAGTTCTTC. Protein sequence: CASSSLDNEQFF.

The V and J genes are TRBV19 and TRBJ1-1; D unclear. V was clipped by 3 bases and J by 4 bases, with 9 bases between them. The CDR3 has 13 amino acids. Germline assignment: CDR1 LNHDA and CDR2 SQIVND (reference sequence). The CDR3 sequence is CASSIRGRTEAFF. CDR3 nucleotides: TGTGCCAGTAGTATCCGAGGTCGCACTGAAGCTTTCTTT.

CDR3 in amino acids: CATSRGVAGGQETQYF. DNA of the CDR3: TGTGCCACCAGCAGAGGTGTCGCTGGCGGGCAAGAGACCCAGTACTTC. The gene calls are TRBV15 and TRBJ2-5; D possibly corresponds to TRBD2 (5 bases). This CDR3 comprises 16 residues. Germline CDR1 LNHNV, CDR2 YYDKDF (reference sequence). V lost 1 base to trimming and J lost 2 bases, with 14 bases between them.

The V and J genes are TRBV5-1 and TRBJ2-5, with TRBD1 matching 7 bases. The germline CDR1 and CDR2 sequences are SGHRS and YFSETQ. CDR3 length equals 14 residues. Trimming took 4 bases from V and 3 from J; bases not matched to a gene: 6. The CDR3: CASSRTGTEETQYF. Here the CDR3 DNA reads TGCGCCAGCAGCCGGACGGGGACAGAAGAGACCCAGTACTTC.

The J gene is TRBJ2-7, the V gene TRBV11-2, with 9 bases identical to TRBD1. V gave up 5 bases and J gave up 2 bases; unmatched junction bases: 4. Germline V gene sequence: CDR1 SGHAT, CDR2 FQNNGV. The CDR3 covers 14 residues. Written as DNA, the CDR3 is TGTGCCAGCAGCCGACAGGGGGGACCCTACGAGCAGTACTTC. Translating it yields CASSRQGGPYEQYF.

The V gene is TRBV24-1, the J gene TRBJ2-7; tentative D call: TRBD2 (6 bases). Germline CDR1 KGHDR, CDR2 SFDVKD. V lost 3 bases, J lost 3 bases, and 8 bases lay in between. There are 13 residues in the CDR3. The CDR3 coding sequence is TGTGCCACCAGTGATCCGGGGGACTACGAGCAGTACTTC. Protein: CATSDPGDYEQYF.

V is TRBV10-3 and J is TRBJ1-1; D perhaps matches TRBD1 (6 bases). V shed 2 bases and J shed 6 bases, with 10 bases lying between them. The CDR3 sequence is 13 residues long. CDR1 ENHRY and CDR2 SYGVKD come from the germline V gene. In DNA form, the CDR3 reads TGTGCCATCAGTGAGCTACAGGGTTCTGAAGCTTTCTTT. As protein: CAISELQGSEAFF.

CDR3 amino acids: CASSLIGADTQYF. CDR3 DNA: TGTGCCAGCAGCTTAATAGGGGCAGATACGCAGTATTTT. The gene calls are TRBV7-9 and TRBJ2-3; a weak D match, TRBD1 (5 bases). Deletions cut 2 bases from V and 4 bases from J, with 7 bases between. Germline CDR1 reads SEHNR; CDR2 reads FQNEAQ (reference sequence). This CDR3 region has 13 residues.

V and J are TRBV7-9 and TRBJ2-5; TRBD2 matches at 9 bases. Germline CDR1 is SEHNR and CDR2 is FQNEAQ (reference sequence). V shed 1 base, J shed 4 bases, and the junction held 4 bases outside the gene matches. CDR3 length: 15 amino acids. The CDR3 here is CASSLGSSGRETQYF. The CDR3 DNA reads TGTGCCAGCAGCTTAGGAAGTAGCGGGAGAGAGACCCAGTACTTC.

The DNA of the CDR3 is TGTGCCAGCAGTAAAGGTGGGAGCTCCTATAATTCACCCCTCCACTTT. Its translation: CASSKGGSSYNSPLHF. The gene calls are TRBV6-1 and TRBJ1-6; no clear D gene. The CDR3 extends over 16 amino acids. V dropped 5 bases and J dropped 0 bases, with 11 bases sitting between them. Germline CDR1 MNHNS, CDR2 SASEGT.

The V and J genes are TRBV5-1 and TRBJ2-2; a weak D match, TRBD1 (6 bases). The V gene's germline CDR1 is SGHRS and CDR2 YFSETQ. CDR3 length equals 14 residues. Trimming removed 1 base at V and 3 bases at J, with 7 bases between. The CDR3: CASSLSGDTGELFF. The CDR3 nucleotides are TGCGCCAGCAGCTTGTCAGGGGACACCGGGGAGCTGTTTTTT.

This clone was picked up one time. The V and J genes are TRBV19 and TRBJ2-7, with TRBD2 as a possible D gene (6 bases). The germline V gene has CDR1 LNHDA and CDR2 SQIVND (reference sequence). The CDR3 length is 17 residues. With 1 base removed from V and 1 base from J, the gap between germline ends came to 17 bases. The CDR3 reads CASSIVPGSGPSYEQYF. DNA of the CDR3: TGTGCCAGTAGTATAGTCCCAGGGAGCGGGCCTTCCTACGAGCAGTACTTC.

Here the CDR3 reads CASSLPGRDRGHEQYF. For the CDR3, the DNA is TGCGCCAGCAGCTTGCCTGGCCGGGACAGGGGGCATGAGCAGTACTTC. This chain joins TRBV5-1 and TRBJ2-7, with 12 bases aligning to TRBD1. Germline loops: CDR1 SGHRS, CDR2 YFSETQ. Unmatched junction bases numbered 9, after V lost 1 base and J lost 7 bases. This CDR3 spans 16 amino acids.

The chain couples TRBV12-5 to TRBJ2-5; 9 bases match TRBD1. CDR3 size: 13 residues. V lost 6 bases to trimming and J lost 5 bases; unmatched junction nucleotides: 4. CDR1 is LGHNT, CDR2 FRNRAP, per germline. In DNA, the CDR3 is TGTGCTAGTGGATCCGGGACAGGGGAGACCCAGTACTTC. Its protein product is CASGSGTGETQYF.